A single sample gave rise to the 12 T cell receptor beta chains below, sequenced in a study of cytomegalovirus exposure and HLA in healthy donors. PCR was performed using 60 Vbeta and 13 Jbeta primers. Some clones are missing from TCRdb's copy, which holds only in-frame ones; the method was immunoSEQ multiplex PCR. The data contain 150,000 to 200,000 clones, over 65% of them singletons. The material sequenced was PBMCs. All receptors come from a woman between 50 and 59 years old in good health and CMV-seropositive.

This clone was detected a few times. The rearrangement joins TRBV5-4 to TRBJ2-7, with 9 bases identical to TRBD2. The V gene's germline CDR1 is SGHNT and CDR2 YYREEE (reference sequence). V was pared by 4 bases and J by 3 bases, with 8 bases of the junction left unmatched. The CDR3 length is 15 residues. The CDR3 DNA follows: TGTGCCAGCAGCACATCCGGACTAGCGAACTACGAGCAGTACTTC. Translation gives CASSTSGLANYEQYF.

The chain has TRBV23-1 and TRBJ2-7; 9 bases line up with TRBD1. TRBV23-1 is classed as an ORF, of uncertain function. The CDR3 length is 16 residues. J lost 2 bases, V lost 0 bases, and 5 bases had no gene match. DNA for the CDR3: TGCGCCAGCAGTCAATCGCCACAGGGGGCTACCTACGAGCAGTACTTC. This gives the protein CASSQSPQGATYEQYF.

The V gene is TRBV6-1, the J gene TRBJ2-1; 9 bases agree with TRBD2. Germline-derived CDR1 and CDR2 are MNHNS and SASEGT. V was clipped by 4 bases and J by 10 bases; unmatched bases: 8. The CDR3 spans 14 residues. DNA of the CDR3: TGTGCCAGCAGTGGGGGTAGCGGGGGCTGGGAGCAGTTCTTC. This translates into CASSGGSGGWEQFF.

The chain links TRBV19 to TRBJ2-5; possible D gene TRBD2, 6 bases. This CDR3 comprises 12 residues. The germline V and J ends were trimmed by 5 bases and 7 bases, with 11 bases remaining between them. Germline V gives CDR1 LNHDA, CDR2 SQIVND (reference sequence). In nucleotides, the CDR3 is TGTGCCAGTAGTCAGCGGGCGGGGACCCAGTACTTC. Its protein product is CASSQRAGTQYF.

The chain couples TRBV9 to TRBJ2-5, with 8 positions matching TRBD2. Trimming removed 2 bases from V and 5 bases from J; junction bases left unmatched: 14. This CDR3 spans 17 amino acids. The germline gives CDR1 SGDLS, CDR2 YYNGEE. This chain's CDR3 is CASSVGGSSGGPETQYF. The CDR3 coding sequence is TGTGCCAGCAGCGTGGGTGGCAGTTCGGGGGGGCCTGAGACCCAGTACTTC.

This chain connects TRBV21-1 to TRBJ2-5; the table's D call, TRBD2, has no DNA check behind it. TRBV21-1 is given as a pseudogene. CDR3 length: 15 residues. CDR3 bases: TGTGCCAGCAGCATGGGGACTAGCGGACAAGAGACCCAGTACTTC. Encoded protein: CASSMGTSGQETQYF.

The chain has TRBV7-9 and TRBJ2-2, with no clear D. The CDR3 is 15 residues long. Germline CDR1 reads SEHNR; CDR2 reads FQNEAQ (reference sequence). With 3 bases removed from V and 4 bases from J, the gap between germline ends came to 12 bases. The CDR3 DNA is TGTGCCAGCAGCTTGGGCAACAGCCGCACCGGGGAGCTGTTTTTT. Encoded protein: CASSLGNSRTGELFF.

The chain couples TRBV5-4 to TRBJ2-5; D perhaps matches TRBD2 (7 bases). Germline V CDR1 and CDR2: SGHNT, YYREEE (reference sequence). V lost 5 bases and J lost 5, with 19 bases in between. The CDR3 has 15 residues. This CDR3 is CASSQPGGGGETQYF. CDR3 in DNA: TGTGCCAGCAGTCAGCCTGGGGGGGGCGGGGAGACCCAGTACTTC.

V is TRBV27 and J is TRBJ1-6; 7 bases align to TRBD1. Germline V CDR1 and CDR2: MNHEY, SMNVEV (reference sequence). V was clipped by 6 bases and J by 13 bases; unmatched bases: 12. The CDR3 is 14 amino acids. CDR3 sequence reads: CASSLTRQGTPLHF. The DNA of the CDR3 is TGTGCCAGCAGCTTGACGAGACAGGGTACCCCCCTCCACTTT.

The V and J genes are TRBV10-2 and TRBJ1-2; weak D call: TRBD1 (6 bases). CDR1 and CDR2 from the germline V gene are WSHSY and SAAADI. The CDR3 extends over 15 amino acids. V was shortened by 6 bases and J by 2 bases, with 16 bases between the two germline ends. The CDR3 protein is CASSPGTGYNYGYTF. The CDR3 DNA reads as TGCGCCAGCAGCCCCGGAACAGGGTACAACTATGGCTACACCTTC.

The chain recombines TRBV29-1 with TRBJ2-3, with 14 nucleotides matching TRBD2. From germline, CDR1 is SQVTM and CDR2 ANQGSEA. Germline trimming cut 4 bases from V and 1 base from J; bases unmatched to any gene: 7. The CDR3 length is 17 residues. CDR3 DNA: TGCAGCGTTGCGACTAGCGGGGGGGACGTGGGCACAGATACGCAGTATTTT. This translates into CSVATSGGDVGTDTQYF.

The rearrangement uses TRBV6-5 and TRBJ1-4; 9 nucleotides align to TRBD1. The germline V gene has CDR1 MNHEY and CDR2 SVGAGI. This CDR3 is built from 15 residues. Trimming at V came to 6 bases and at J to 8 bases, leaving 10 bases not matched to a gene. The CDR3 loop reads CASRGGDRGKEKLFF. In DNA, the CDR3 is TGTGCCAGCAGGGGGGGTGACAGGGGGAAGGAAAAACTGTTTTTT.